Sequencing of this TCR beta chain was carried out in a study of T cell responses to AZD1222 COVID-19 vaccine. Study-wide findings and caveats: Across the whole spike, CD4 TCRs peaked at regions 160-218 and 743-854.

Germline CDR1 reads SGHDT; CDR2 reads YYEEEE. Germline trimming cut 6 bases from V and 5 bases from J; bases unmatched to any gene: 3. The CDR3 spans 12 residues. Notes on this clone: Its specificity is not known.

The assay was immunoSEQ multiplex PCR, and TCRdb's table has in-frame clones only and misses some. The sample comprises approximately 100,000 clones, about nine tenths of which are singletons, and under 50% rests with the top ten. This receptor was taken from an adult in good health. Here the sequenced sample was peripheral blood, taken on day 0 of AZD1222 vaccination. J is TRBJ2-5 and V is TRBV5-6; 8 nucleotides align to TRBD1. In DNA, the CDR3 is TGTGCCAGCAACTACAGGGGGGAGACCCAGTACTTC. It translates to CASNYRGETQYF.